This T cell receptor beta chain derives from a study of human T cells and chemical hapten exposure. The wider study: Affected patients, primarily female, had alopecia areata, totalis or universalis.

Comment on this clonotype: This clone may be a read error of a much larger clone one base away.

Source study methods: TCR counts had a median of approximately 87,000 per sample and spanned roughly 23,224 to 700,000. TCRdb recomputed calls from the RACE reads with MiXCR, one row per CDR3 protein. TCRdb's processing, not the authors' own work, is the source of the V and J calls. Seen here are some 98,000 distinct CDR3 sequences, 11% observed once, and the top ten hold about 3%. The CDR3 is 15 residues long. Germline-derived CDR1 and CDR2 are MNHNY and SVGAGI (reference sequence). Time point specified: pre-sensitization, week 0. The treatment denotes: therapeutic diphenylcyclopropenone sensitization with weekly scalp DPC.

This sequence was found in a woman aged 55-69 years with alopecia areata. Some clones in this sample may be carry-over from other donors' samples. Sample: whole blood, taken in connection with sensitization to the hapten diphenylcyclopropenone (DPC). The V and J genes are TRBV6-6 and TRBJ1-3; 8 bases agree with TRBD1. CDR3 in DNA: TGTGTCAGCAGTCCGGACAGGGAGCCCGGAAACACCATATATTTT. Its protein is CVSSPDREPGNTIYF.